These 8 T cell receptor beta chains were sequenced from one sample in a study of OX40 agonist ivuxolimab in advanced cancers. Here immunoSEQ multiplex PCR was the method, and the copy in TCRdb shows in-frame clones only, minus some. The sample records around 57,000 clones, roughly 90% being singletons. The sample in question was CD4+ or CD8+ T cells sorted from blood, obtained in a trial of the OX40 agonist ivuxolimab. These receptors were obtained from an adult with an advanced solid tumor such as melanoma, head and neck, liver or kidney cancer.

The V call is TRBV15, the J call TRBJ1-1; D uncertain. Trimming left V 0 bases short and J 9 bases short, with 11 bases between. The CDR3 is 13 amino acids. Per germline, CDR1 LNHNV and CDR2 YYDKDF (reference sequence). The CDR3 region has the DNA TGTGCCACCAGCAGAGACGGAACAGAAAAAGCTTTCTTT. Translating it yields CATSRDGTEKAFF.

The chain links TRBV29-1 to TRBJ1-3; D remains unclear. CDR1 is SQVTM, CDR2 ANQGSEA, per germline. The CDR3 sequence is 14 residues long. Trimming pared 8 bases from V and 0 bases from J, leaving 14 bases between. Here the CDR3 DNA reads TGCAGCACGGACGGCCTGCTCTCTGGAAACACCATATATTTT. Amino acids: CSTDGLLSGNTIYF.

About this clone itself: Its ends do not fully match the called genes, so a read error is possible. The chain links TRBV18 to TRBJ2-5; D unclear. The germline gives CDR1 KGHSH, CDR2 LQKENI. The CDR3 has 15 residues. In nucleotides, the CDR3 is TGTGCCAGCCCACCCCCCAGTCGACCCCAAGAGACCCAGTACTTC. Its translation is CASPPPSRPQETQYF.

The chain recombines TRBV9 with TRBJ1-1; no clear D. Trimming removed 6 bases at V and 2 bases at J, with 11 bases between. CDR3 length: 13 residues. CDR1 and CDR2 (germline): SGDLS, YYNGEE. The CDR3, as DNA: TGTGCCAGCACCCTAAGGGAAAACACTGAAGCTTTCTTT. Its translation: CASTLRENTEAFF.

Only one count was recorded for this clone. The CDR3 bases are TGTGCCAGCAGCTTATCGGGACGGAATCGCGATTTTTGGGAAAAACTGTTTTTT. It yields the protein CASSLSGRNRDFWEKLFF. V and J are TRBV7-9 and TRBJ1-4; a possible D gene is TRBD1 (5 bases). Germline assignment: CDR1 SEHNR and CDR2 FQNEAQ (reference sequence). With 2 bases removed from V and 8 bases from J, the gap between germline ends came to 24 bases. The CDR3 has 18 residues.

V usage is TRBV10-3 and J usage is TRBJ2-7; 13 nucleotides align to TRBD2. The CDR3 sequence is 15 residues long. With 3 bases clipped from V and 7 bases from J, the junction kept 6 bases outside the gene matches. Germline CDR1 ENHRY, CDR2 SYGVKD. CDR3 loop: CAISDGTSGTGEQYF. The CDR3 DNA reads TGTGCCATCAGTGACGGGACTAGCGGGACGGGTGAGCAGTACTTC.

The genes are TRBV6-6 and TRBJ2-2; TRBD2 matches at 7 bases. CDR1 MNHNY and CDR2 SVGAGI come from the germline V gene (reference sequence). The CDR3 consists of 16 residues. The V segment lost 2 bases and the J segment 6 bases; nucleotides outside the gene matches: 9. The CDR3 sequence: CASSYIREVSAGELFF. In DNA form, the CDR3 reads TGTGCCAGCAGTTACATCCGGGAGGTCAGTGCCGGGGAGCTGTTTTTT.

This clone has just one count. This chain connects TRBV2 to TRBJ2-7, with no clear D. This CDR3 comprises 15 residues. With 1 base removed from V and 2 bases from J, the gap between germline ends came to 12 bases. The germline gives CDR1 SNHLY, CDR2 FYNNEI. The CDR3 loop reads CASSEGRTDTYEQYF. As DNA, the CDR3 is TGTGCCAGCAGTGAAGGGAGAACAGATACCTACGAGCAGTACTTC. Full variable domain (missing parts from reference TRBV2 and TRBJ2-7): EPEVTQTPSHQVTQMGQEVILRCVPISNHLYFYWYRQILGQKVEFLVSFYNNEISEKSEIFDDQFSVERPDGSNFTLKIRSTKLEDSAMYFCASSEGRTDTYEQYFGPGTRLTVT.